The 9 T cell receptor beta chains presented below share a single source sample, sequenced in a study of cytomegalovirus exposure and HLA in healthy donors. Clones were read by immunoSEQ multiplex PCR, and TCRdb kept only the in-frame ones, dropping some. The sample lists about 82,000 clones; 93% were seen once. Sequencing was carried out using PBMCs. The receptors derive from a man between 18 and 35 years old in good health and CMV-seronegative.

J is TRBJ1-1 and V is TRBV7-9, with TRBD1 as a possible D gene (5 bases). Trimming left V 5 bases short and J 1 base short, with 14 bases between. CDR1 and CDR2 (germline): SEHNR, FQNEAQ (reference sequence). The CDR3 has 15 amino acids. CDR3 residues: CASSALGQGNTEAFF. As DNA, the CDR3 is TGTGCCAGCAGCGCCTTGGGCCAGGGGAACACTGAAGCTTTCTTT.

This chain joins TRBV7-8 and TRBJ1-5, with 8 bases that match TRBD1. Germline-derived CDR1 and CDR2 are SGHVS and FQNEAQ. With 0 bases clipped from V and 6 bases from J, the junction kept 4 bases outside the gene matches. The CDR3 consists of 15 residues. The CDR3 DNA reads TGTGCCAGCAGCTTAGCGGCAGGGGGCCTTCAGCCCCAGCATTTT. It is translated as CASSLAAGGLQPQHF.

Only one count was recorded for this clone. This chain links TRBV27 with TRBJ1-1; possible D gene TRBD1, 6 bases. The germline V and J ends were trimmed by 6 bases and 3 bases, with 14 bases remaining between them. The CDR3 runs to 14 residues. The germline CDR1 and CDR2 sequences are MNHEY and SMNVEV (reference sequence). CDR3 in amino acids: CASRITGPDTEAFF. The CDR3 DNA is TGTGCCAGCAGAATCACAGGGCCCGACACTGAAGCTTTCTTT.

This clone appeared once. Other DNA variants within this sample encode the same CDR3. V is TRBV6-5 and J is TRBJ1-1, with D possibly TRBD1 on 5 matching bases. Germline CDR1 MNHEY, CDR2 SVGAGI. Trimming shortened V by 0 bases and J by 5 bases, and 7 bases separated the two germline ends. This CDR3 is 13 amino acids long. The CDR3 reads CASSYSRGTEAFF. CDR3 in DNA: TGTGCCAGCAGTTACTCAAGGGGTACTGAAGCTTTCTTT.

Only one count was recorded for this clone. The rearrangement uses TRBV5-4 and TRBJ2-4; 9 nucleotides agree with TRBD1. This CDR3 is built from 16 residues. V shed 4 bases and J 4 bases; nucleotides not matched to a gene: 9. CDR1 and CDR2 (germline): SGHNT, YYREEE (reference sequence). The CDR3 sequence is CASSPTGGTGKNIQYF. CDR3 nucleotides: TGTGCCAGCAGCCCTACCGGGGGGACAGGGAAAAACATTCAGTACTTC.

This clone was recorded only once. The chain couples TRBV27 to TRBJ2-1; TRBD1 might be the D (5 bases). Trimming removed 5 bases at V and 5 bases at J, with 22 bases between. The CDR3 has 17 amino acids. Germline CDR1 is MNHEY and CDR2 is SMNVEV (reference sequence). CDR3 sequence: CASSPTRILLRDNEQFF. Here the CDR3 DNA reads TGTGCCAGCAGTCCCACACGCATTCTCCTCAGGGACAATGAGCAGTTCTTC.

The chain has TRBV19 and TRBJ2-7; 11 bases map to TRBD1. The V segment lost 5 bases and the J segment 2 bases; nucleotides outside the gene matches: 2. Germline values: CDR1 LNHDA, CDR2 SQIVND (reference sequence). The CDR3 is made up of 14 amino acids. The CDR3 region has the DNA TGTGCCAGTAGTCAGGGACAGGGGGCCTACGAGCAGTACTTC. It specifies CASSQGQGAYEQYF.

The chain carries TRBV4-1 and TRBJ2-3; 15 bases are shared with TRBD2. The CDR3 consists of 17 residues. CDR1 and CDR2 (germline): MGHRA, YSYEKL. Trimming removed 4 bases from V and 5 bases from J; junction bases left unmatched: 7. The CDR3 sequence is CASSPRGLAGGVDTQYF. DNA of the CDR3: TGCGCCAGCAGCCCCCGCGGACTAGCGGGGGGGGTAGATACGCAGTATTTT.

This clone appeared a single time. The genes are TRBV5-1 and TRBJ2-7, with 7 bases matching TRBD1. The length of the CDR3 is 17 residues. The V and J ends lost 3 bases and 2 bases, in that order; junction bases with no gene match: 14. Germline CDR1 SGHRS, CDR2 YFSETQ. DNA for the CDR3: TGCGCCAGCAGCTCCCTCTTCGACGGACAGGCCGCCTACGAGCAGTACTTC. It specifies CASSSLFDGQAAYEQYF.